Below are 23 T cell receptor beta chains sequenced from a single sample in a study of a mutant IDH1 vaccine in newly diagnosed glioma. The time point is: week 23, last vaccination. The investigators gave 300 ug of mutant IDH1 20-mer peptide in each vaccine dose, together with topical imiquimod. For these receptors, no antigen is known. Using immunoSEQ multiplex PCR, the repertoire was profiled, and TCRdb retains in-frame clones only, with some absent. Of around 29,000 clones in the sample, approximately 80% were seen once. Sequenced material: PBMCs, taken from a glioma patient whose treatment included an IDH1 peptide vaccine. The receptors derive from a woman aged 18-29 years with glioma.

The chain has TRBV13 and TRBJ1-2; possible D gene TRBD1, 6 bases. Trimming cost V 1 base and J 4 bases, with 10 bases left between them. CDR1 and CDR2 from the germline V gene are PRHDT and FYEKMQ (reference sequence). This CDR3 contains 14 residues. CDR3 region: CASSLADRPYGYTF. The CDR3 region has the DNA TGTGCCAGCAGCTTAGCCGACAGGCCCTATGGCTACACCTTC.

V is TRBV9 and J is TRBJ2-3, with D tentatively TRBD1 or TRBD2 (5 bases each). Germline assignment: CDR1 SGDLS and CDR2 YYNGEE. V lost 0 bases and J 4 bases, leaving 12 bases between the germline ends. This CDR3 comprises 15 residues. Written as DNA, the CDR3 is TGTGCCAGCAGCGTAGCCGAGGGGCGGGCAGATACGCAGTATTTT. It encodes CASSVAEGRADTQYF.

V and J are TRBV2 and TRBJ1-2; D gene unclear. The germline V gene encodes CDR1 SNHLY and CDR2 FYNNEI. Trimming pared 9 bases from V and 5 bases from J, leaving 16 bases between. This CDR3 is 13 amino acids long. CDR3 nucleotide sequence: TGTGCCAGGAGAATAAAAGGACCGTATGGCTACACCTTC. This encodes CARRIKGPYGYTF.

The CDR3 is CASSPANEQYF. The CDR3 coding sequence is TGTGCCAGCTCACCGGCAAACGAGCAGTACTTC. This rearrangement joins TRBV18 to TRBJ2-7; D is undetermined. Germline V gene lookup returns CDR1 KGHSH and CDR2 LQKENI. V dropped 3 bases and J dropped 5 bases, with 5 bases sitting between them. This CDR3 contains 11 residues. Supplemented by reference TRBV18 and TRBJ2-7, the full variable domain reads NAGVMQNPRHLVRRRGQEARLRCSPMKGHSHVYWYRQLPEEGLKFMVYLQKENIIDESGMPKERFSAEFPKEGPSILRIQQVVRGDSAAYFCASSPANEQYFGPGTRLTVT.

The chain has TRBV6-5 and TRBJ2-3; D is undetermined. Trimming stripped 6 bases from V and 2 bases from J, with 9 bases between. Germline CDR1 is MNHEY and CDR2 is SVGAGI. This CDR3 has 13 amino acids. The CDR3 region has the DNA TGTGCCAGCAGCTCTCATGACACAGATACGCAGTATTTT. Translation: CASSSHDTDTQYF.

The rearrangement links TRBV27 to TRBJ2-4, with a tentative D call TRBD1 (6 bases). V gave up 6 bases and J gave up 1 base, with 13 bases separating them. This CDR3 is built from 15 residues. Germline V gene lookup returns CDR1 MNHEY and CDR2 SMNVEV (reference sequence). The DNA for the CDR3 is TGTGCCAGCAGCCCAAACAGGGTGGCCAAAAACATTCAGTACTTC. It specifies CASSPNRVAKNIQYF.

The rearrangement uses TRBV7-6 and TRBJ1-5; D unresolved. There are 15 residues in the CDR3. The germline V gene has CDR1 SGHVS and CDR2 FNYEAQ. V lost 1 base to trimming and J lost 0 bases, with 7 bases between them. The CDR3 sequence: CASSLGRDSNQPQHF. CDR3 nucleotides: TGTGCCAGCAGCTTAGGGCGGGATAGCAATCAGCCCCAGCATTTT.

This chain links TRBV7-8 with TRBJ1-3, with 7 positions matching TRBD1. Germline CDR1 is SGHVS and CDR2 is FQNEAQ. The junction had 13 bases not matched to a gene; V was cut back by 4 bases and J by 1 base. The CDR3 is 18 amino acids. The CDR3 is CASSSTGTTGGSGNTIYF. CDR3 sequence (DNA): TGTGCCAGCAGCTCGACAGGGACCACTGGCGGGTCTGGAAACACCATATATTTT.

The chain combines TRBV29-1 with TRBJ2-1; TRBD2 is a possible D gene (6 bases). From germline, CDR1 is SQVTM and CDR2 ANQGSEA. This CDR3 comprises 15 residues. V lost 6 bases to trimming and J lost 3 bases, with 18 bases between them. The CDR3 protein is CSVQPERVIYNEQFF. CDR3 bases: TGCAGCGTCCAACCGGAGCGGGTGATCTACAATGAGCAGTTCTTC.

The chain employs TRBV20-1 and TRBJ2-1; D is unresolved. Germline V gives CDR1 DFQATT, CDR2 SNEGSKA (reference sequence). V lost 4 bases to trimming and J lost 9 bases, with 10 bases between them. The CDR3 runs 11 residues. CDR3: CSAIGSLEQFF. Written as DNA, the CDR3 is TGCAGTGCTATAGGAAGTCTTGAGCAGTTCTTC.

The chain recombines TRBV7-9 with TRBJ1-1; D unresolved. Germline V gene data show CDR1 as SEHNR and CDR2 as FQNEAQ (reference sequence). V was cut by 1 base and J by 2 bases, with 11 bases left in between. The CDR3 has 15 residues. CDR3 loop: CASSLGTHTNTEAFF. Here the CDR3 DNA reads TGTGCCAGCAGCTTAGGGACGCATACCAACACTGAAGCTTTCTTT. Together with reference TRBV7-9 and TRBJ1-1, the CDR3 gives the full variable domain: DTGVSQNPRHKITKRGQNVTFRCDPISEHNRLYWYRQTLGQGPEFLTYFQNEAQLEKSRLLSDRFSAERPKGSFSTLEIQRTEQGDSAMYLCASSLGTHTNTEAFFGQGTRLTVV.

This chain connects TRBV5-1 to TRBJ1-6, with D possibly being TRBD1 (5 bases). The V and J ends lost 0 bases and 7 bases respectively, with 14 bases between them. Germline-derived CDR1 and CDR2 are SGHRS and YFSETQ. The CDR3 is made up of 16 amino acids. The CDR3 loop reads CASSLGGGQGNSPLHF. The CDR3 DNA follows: TGCGCCAGCAGCTTGGGTGGTGGGCAGGGAAATTCACCCCTCCACTTT. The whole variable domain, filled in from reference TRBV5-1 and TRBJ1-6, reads KAGVTQTPRYLIKTRGQQVTLSCSPISGHRSVSWYQQTPGQGLQFLFEYFSETQRNKGNFPGRFSGRQFSNSRSEMNVSTLELGDSALYLCASSLGGGQGNSPLHFGNGTRLTVT.

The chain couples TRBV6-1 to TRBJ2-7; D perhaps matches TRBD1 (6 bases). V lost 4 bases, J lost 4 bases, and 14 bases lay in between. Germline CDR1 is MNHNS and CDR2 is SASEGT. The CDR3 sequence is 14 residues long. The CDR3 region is CASSGYRDGYEQYF. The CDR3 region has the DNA TGTGCCAGCAGTGGGTACAGGGATGGGTACGAGCAGTACTTC.

The CDR3 nucleotides are TGTGCTAGTGGTCATAGCGGGGGGGCAGATACGCAGTATTTT. Translation: CASGHSGGADTQYF. This chain uses TRBV12-5 with TRBJ2-3; 11 nucleotides line up with TRBD2. Per germline, CDR1 LGHNT and CDR2 FRNRAP. This CDR3 is 14 amino acids long. Germline trimming cut 5 bases from V and 4 bases from J; bases unmatched to any gene: 2. Together with reference TRBV12-5 and TRBJ2-3, the CDR3 gives the full variable domain: DARVTQTPRHKVTEMGQEVTMRCQPILGHNTVFWYRQTMMQGLELLAYFRNRAPLDDSGMPKDRFSAEMPDATLATLKIQPSEPRDSAVYFCASGHSGGADTQYFGPGTRLTVL.

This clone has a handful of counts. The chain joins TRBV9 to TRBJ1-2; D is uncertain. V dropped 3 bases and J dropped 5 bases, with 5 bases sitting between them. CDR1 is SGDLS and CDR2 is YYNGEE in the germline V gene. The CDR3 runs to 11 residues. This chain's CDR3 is CASSGLYGYTF. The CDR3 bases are TGTGCCAGCAGCGGGCTGTATGGCTACACCTTC. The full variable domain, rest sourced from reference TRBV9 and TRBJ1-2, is DSGVTQTPKHLITATGQRVTLRCSPRSGDLSVYWYQQSLDQGLQFLIQYYNGEERAKGNILERFSAQQFPDLHSELNLSSLELGDSALYFCASSGLYGYTFGSGTRLTVV.

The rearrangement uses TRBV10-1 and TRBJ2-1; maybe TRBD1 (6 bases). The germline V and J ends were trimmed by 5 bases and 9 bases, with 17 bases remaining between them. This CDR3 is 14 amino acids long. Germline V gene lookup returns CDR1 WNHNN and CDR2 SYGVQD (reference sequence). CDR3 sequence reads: CASSPNPDRPEQFF. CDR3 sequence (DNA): TGCGCCAGCAGTCCCAATCCGGACAGACCTGAGCAGTTCTTC.

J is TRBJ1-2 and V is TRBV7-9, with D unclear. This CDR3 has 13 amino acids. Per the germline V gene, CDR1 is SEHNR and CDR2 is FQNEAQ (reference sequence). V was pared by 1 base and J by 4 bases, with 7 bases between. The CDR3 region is CASSLDPIYGYTF. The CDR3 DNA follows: TGTGCCAGCAGCTTAGACCCTATCTATGGCTACACCTTC.

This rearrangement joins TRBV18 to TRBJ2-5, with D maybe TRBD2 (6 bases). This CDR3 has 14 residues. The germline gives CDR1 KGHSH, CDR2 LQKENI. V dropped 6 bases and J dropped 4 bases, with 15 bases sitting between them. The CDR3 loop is CASSPRGGRETQYF. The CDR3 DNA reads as TGTGCCAGCTCTCCGCGAGGAGGGCGAGAGACCCAGTACTTC.

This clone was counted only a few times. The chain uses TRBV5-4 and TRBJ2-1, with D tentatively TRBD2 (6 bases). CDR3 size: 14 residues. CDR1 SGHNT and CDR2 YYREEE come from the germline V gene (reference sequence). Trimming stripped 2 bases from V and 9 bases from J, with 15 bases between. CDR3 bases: TGTGCCAGCAGCTTATTCGGGCTGGAGGGTGAGCAGTTCTTC. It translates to CASSLFGLEGEQFF.

The CDR3 region is CASSPHLRDRAYEQYF. CDR3 DNA: TGTGCCAGCAGTCCCCACCTCCGGGACAGGGCCTACGAGCAGTACTTC. V is TRBV28 and J is TRBJ2-7, with 9 nucleotides matching TRBD1. This CDR3 is 16 amino acids long. In germline, CDR1 is MDHEN, CDR2 SYDVKM. V shed 5 bases and J 2 bases; nucleotides not matched to a gene: 10.

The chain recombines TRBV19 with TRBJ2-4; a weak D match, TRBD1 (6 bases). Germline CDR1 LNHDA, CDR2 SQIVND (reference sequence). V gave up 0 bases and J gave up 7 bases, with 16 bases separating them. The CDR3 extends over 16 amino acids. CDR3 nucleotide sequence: TGTGCCAGTAGTATAGAAAGGGGGTCTCCCTGGAACATTCAGTACTTC. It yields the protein CASSIERGSPWNIQYF.

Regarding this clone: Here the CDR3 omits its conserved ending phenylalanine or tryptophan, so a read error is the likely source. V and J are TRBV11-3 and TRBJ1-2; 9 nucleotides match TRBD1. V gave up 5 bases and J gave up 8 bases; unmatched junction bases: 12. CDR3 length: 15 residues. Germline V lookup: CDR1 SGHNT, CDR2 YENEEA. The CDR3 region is CASSPGTGTAKGYTV. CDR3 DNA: TGTGCCAGCAGCCCGGGGACAGGGACCGCTAAGGGCTACACCGTC.

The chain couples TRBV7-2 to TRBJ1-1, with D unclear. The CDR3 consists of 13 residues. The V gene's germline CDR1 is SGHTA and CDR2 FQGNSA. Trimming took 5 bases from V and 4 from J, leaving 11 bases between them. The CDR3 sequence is CASSPGVSTEAFF. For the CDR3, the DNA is TGTGCCAGCAGCCCCGGGGTGAGCACTGAAGCTTTCTTT.